The 12 T cell receptor beta chains given below trace back to one sample, sequenced in a study of long-term antiretroviral therapy in people with HIV. The authors ran the immunoSEQ assay, v3.0, at survey level. The repertoire was sequenced with immunoSEQ multiplex PCR; TCRdb's copy has only in-frame clones and lacks some. The sample includes around 37,000 clones, about 82% of them seen just once. The sample was unsorted PBMCs, taken 3.3 years after starting antiretroviral therapy. These receptors were collected from a man between 18 and 35 years old with HIV.

The chain joins TRBV7-9 to TRBJ1-1; 8 nucleotides align to TRBD1. This CDR3 has 13 amino acids. Germline V gene sequence: CDR1 SEHNR, CDR2 FQNEAQ (reference sequence). After removal of 3 bases from V and 4 bases from J, the junction contained 1 base not matched to a gene. This CDR3 reads CASSLDRATEAFF. The CDR3 DNA sequence: TGTGCCAGCAGCTTGGACAGGGCCACTGAAGCTTTCTTT. Looking up the rest from reference TRBV7-9 and TRBJ1-1 gives the full variable domain: DTGVSQNPRHKITKRGQNVTFRCDPISEHNRLYWYRQTLGQGPEFLTYFQNEAQLEKSRLLSDRFSAERPKGSFSTLEIQRTEQGDSAMYLCASSLDRATEAFFGQGTRLTVV.

The rearrangement joins TRBV5-6 to TRBJ2-2, with 11 bases aligning to TRBD2. CDR3 size: 15 residues. In germline, CDR1 is SGHDT, CDR2 YYEEEE. V lost 4 bases to trimming and J lost 4 bases; unmatched junction nucleotides: 3. The CDR3 is CASSPGLAGTGELFF. The DNA of the CDR3 is TGTGCCAGCAGCCCAGGACTAGCGGGCACCGGGGAGCTGTTTTTT.

J is TRBJ2-7 and V is TRBV5-8; possibly TRBD1 or TRBD2 for D (5 bases each). CDR3 length: 14 amino acids. The germline V gene encodes CDR1 SGHTS and CDR2 YDEGEE. V shed 3 bases and J shed 2 bases, with 12 bases lying between them. The CDR3, as DNA: TGTGCCAGCAGCTGGGGAGCAGGGACCTACGAGCAGTACTTC. Translated, it gives CASSWGAGTYEQYF.

V gene TRBV5-1 combines with J gene TRBJ2-1, with 11 positions matching TRBD2. The CDR3 has 21 amino acids. Germline values: CDR1 SGHRS, CDR2 YFSETQ. V dropped 1 base and J dropped 2; count of bases not matched to a gene: 17. This CDR3 is CASSLPPGTSGMGAAYNEQFF. The CDR3 DNA sequence: TGCGCCAGCAGCTTGCCACCTGGGACTAGCGGTATGGGTGCAGCCTACAATGAGCAGTTCTTC.

In the case of this clone: Other DNA sequences of this sample code for an identical CDR3. This rearrangement joins TRBV5-6 to TRBJ1-1, with a tentative D call TRBD1 (5 bases). Trimming removed 0 bases at V and 6 bases at J, with 9 bases between. CDR1 is SGHDT, CDR2 YYEEEE, per germline. This CDR3 spans 13 amino acids. In DNA form, the CDR3 reads TGTGCCAGCAGCTTGGCCGCGACAGCTGAAGCTTTCTTT. Amino acids: CASSLAATAEAFF.

The chain links TRBV7-9 to TRBJ2-5, with D perhaps TRBD1 (5 bases). V lost 5 bases, J lost 1 base, and 11 bases lay in between. Germline V gives CDR1 SEHNR, CDR2 FQNEAQ (reference sequence). The CDR3 covers 14 residues. The CDR3 DNA reads TGTGCCAGCAGCCTCTCAGGGATCCAAGAGACCCAGTACTTC. Amino acids: CASSLSGIQETQYF.

This chain connects TRBV10-3 to TRBJ2-3; D tentatively reads TRBD1 or TRBD2 (5 bases each). Looked up from germline, CDR1 is ENHRY and CDR2 is SYGVKD. Trimming took off 6 bases at V and 5 bases at J, with 15 bases between the two ends. CDR3 length equals 14 residues. The CDR3 loop is CAIRGTAAGDTQYF. CDR3 coding DNA: TGTGCCATCAGGGGGACGGCTGCCGGAGATACGCAGTATTTT.

This chain joins TRBV10-2 and TRBJ1-1; D might be TRBD1 (5 bases). V lost 8 bases, J lost 4 bases, and 17 bases lay in between. The CDR3 loop spans 14 amino acids. Germline V gives CDR1 WSHSY, CDR2 SAAADI. The CDR3 sequence: CASHAPGLLTEAFF. The CDR3 nucleotides read TGCGCCAGCCACGCCCCGGGACTACTCACTGAAGCTTTCTTT.

The chain combines TRBV5-1 with TRBJ2-3; D is perhaps TRBD2 (6 bases). CDR1 SGHRS and CDR2 YFSETQ come from the germline V gene. This CDR3 region has 15 residues. Trimming removed 2 bases from V and 0 bases from J, with 10 bases in between. CDR3 nucleotide sequence: TGCGCCAGCAGCTTATCGGGACTCAGCACAGATACGCAGTATTTT. Its translation: CASSLSGLSTDTQYF.

The V call is TRBV11-2, the J call TRBJ2-1, with TRBD2 identical over 13 bases. This CDR3 spans 17 amino acids. Germline CDR1 is SGHAT and CDR2 is FQNNGV. J lost 8 bases, V lost 5 bases, and 12 bases had no gene match. CDR3 sequence reads: CASSPRTSGRVLDEQFF. CDR3 in DNA: TGTGCCAGCAGCCCCCGGACTAGCGGGAGAGTATTGGATGAGCAGTTCTTC.

CDR3 sequence (DNA): TGTGCCAGCAGCTTGCAGGGACGGTTTCAGCCCCAGCATTTT. It specifies CASSLQGRFQPQHF. The rearrangement uses TRBV5-6 and TRBJ1-5; D is possibly TRBD1 (5 bases). V gave up 1 base and J gave up 6 bases, with 11 bases separating them. Germline CDR1 SGHDT, CDR2 YYEEEE. The length of the CDR3 is 14 residues.

CDR3 sequence: CASRRQGETYEQYF. The DNA for the CDR3 is TGTGCCAGCAGAAGACAGGGGGAAACCTACGAGCAGTACTTC. The chain links TRBV6-5 to TRBJ2-7; 9 positions match TRBD1. CDR3 length equals 14 residues. Per the germline V gene, CDR1 is MNHEY and CDR2 is SVGAGI. V was pared by 6 bases and J by 2 bases, with 5 bases of the junction left unmatched.